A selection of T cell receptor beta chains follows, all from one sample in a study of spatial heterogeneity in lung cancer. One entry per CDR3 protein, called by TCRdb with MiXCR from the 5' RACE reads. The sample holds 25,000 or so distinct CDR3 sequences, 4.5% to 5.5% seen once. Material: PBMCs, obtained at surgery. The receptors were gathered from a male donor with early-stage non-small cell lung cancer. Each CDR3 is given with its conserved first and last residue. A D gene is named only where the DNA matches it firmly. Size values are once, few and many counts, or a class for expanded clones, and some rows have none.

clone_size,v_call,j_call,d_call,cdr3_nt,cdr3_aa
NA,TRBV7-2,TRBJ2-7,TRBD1,TGTGCCAGCAGCTTAGGAGGGGGCGCGAATGAGCAGTACTTC,CASSLGGGANEQYF
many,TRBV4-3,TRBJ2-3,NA,TGCGCCAGCACCACCCGGGCGGGCTTCGGCACAGATACGCAGTATTTT,CASTTRAGFGTDTQYF
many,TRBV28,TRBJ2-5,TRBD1,TGTGCCAGCAGTTTACCCAGACAGGGTTCCTGGACCCAGTACTTC,CASSLPRQGSWTQYF
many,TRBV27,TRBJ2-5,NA,TGTGCCAGCAGTTTGAGGTGGGGCCGGGGTCAAGAGACCCAGTACTTC,CASSLRWGRGQETQYF
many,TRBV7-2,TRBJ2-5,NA,TGTGCCAGCAGCTTGTTGGAGACCCAGTACTTC,CASSLLETQYF
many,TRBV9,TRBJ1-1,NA,TGTGCCAGCAGCGCCCCGGGGCCACGCACTGAAGCTTTCTTT,CASSAPGPRTEAFF
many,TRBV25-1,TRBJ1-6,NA,TGTGCCAGCAGTGGGGGGGCGCTACCCCTCCACTTT,CASSGGALPLHF
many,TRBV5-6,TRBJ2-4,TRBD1,TGTGCCAGCAGCTATCCGGGACAGTTCACGAAAAACATTCAGTACTTC,CASSYPGQFTKNIQYF
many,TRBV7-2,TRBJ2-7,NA,TGTGCCAGCAGCGGCAGGTCGGGCGAGCAGTACTTC,CASSGRSGEQYF
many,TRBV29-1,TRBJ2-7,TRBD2,TGCAGCGTTGAAACGACTAGCGGGCCTATCACTACCTACGAGCAGTACTTC,CSVETTSGPITTYEQYF
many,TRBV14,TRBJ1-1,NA,TGTGCCAGCAGCCAAAGGGACTTAAAGAACACTGAAGCTTTCTTT,CASSQRDLKNTEAFF
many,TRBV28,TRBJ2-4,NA,TGTGCCAGCTACACGCGTGGCAGACGCCCAAACATTCAGTACTTC,CASYTRGRRPNIQYF
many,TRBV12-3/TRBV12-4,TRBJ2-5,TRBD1,TGTGCCAGCATTCTGGGACAGGGGGCCGGAGAGACCCAGTACTTC,CASILGQGAGETQYF
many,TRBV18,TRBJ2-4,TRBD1,TGTGCCAGCTCACCGGGGACAGGGGGGCTTCAGTACTTC,CASSPGTGGLQYF
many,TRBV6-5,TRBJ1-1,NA,TGTGCCAGCAGTCCACAAATTGGGGGCCAAGGTCCCTTTTTT,CASSPQIGGQGPFF
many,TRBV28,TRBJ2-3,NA,TGTGCCAGCAGTCGTCCAGTTACCACAGATACGCAGTATTTT,CASSRPVTTDTQYF
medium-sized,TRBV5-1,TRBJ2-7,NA,TGCGCCAGCAGCTCCCCGGAAGGGGTCCCCTACGAGCAGTACTTC,CASSSPEGVPYEQYF
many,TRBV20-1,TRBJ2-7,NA,TGCAGTGCTAGAGATGAGGGCAGATCATACGAGCAGTACTTC,CSARDEGRSYEQYF
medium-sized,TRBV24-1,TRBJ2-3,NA,TGTGCCACCAGTGATTTAAGGCGGGGGGACAGAGATACGCAGTATTTT,CATSDLRRGDRDTQYF
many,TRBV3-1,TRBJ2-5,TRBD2,TGTGCCAGCGCTAGCGGGGGCCAAGAGACCCAGTACTTC,CASASGGQETQYF
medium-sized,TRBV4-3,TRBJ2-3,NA,TGCGCCAGCAGCCAAGATAGGCAGGGAAGCAACACAGATACGCAGTATTTT,CASSQDRQGSNTDTQYF
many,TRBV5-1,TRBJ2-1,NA,TGCGCCAGCAGCTTGGAGGGGACAAGCAATGAGCAGTTCTTC,CASSLEGTSNEQFF
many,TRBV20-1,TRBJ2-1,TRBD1,TGCAGTGCTAGACAGGGGGCCTACAATGAGCAGTTCTTC,CSARQGAYNEQFF
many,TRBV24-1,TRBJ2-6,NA,TGTGCCACCAGTGACCCCTCTGTGACCAACGTCCTGACTTTC,CATSDPSVTNVLTF
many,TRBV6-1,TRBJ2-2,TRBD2,TGTGCCAGCGTTTCGGGACTAGCGGGAACCGGGGAGCTGTTTTTT,CASVSGLAGTGELFF
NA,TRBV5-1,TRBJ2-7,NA,TGCGCCAGCAGCTTGGACGGAAGTGTCAGCTCCTACGAGCAGTACTTC,CASSLDGSVSSYEQYF
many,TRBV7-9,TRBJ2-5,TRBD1,TGTGCCAGCAGCCCCCGAGGGACAGGGGATGGGGAGACCCAGTACTTC,CASSPRGTGDGETQYF
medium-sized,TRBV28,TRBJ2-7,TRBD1,TGTGCCAGCACCGGGACAGGGGGTTACTACGAGCAGTACTTC,CASTGTGGYYEQYF
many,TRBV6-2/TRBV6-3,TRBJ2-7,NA,TGTGCCAGCAGTTCCGAGCGGGCTACCTCCTACGAGCAGTACTTC,CASSSERATSYEQYF
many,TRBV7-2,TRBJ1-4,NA,TGTGCCAGCAGCCGCCCCAGTGCAACTAATGAAAAACTGTTTTTT,CASSRPSATNEKLFF
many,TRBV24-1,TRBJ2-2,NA,TGTGCCATCGCACCGAACACCGGGGAGCTGTTTTTT,CAIAPNTGELFF
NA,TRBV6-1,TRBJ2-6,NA,TGTGCCAGCAGTGAAGCGCTCGGGGTACGCGGCACCCCTGGGGCCAACGTCCTGACTTTC,CASSEALGVRGTPGANVLTF
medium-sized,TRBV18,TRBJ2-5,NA,TGTGCCAGCTCACCGAGGTACCAAGAGACCCAGTACTTC,CASSPRYQETQYF
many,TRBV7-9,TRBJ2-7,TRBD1,TGTGCCAGCAGCTTCAGACAGGGCCCCTACGAGCAGTACTTC,CASSFRQGPYEQYF
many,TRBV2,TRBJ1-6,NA,TGTGCCAGCAGGATGGTGGGACTCCATAATTCACCCCTCCACTTT,CASRMVGLHNSPLHF
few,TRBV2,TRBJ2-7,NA,TGTGCCAGCAGCCTTGAAGGAGCCCTAAACACCCACGAGCAGTACTTC,CASSLEGALNTHEQYF
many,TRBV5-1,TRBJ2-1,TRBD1,TGCGCCAGCAGCTTGGACGGACAGGGGTTATACAATGAGCAGTTCTTC,CASSLDGQGLYNEQFF
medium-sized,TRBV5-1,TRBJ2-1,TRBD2,TGCGCCAGCAGACTAGCGGGAGGAAACAATGAGCAGTTCTTC,CASRLAGGNNEQFF
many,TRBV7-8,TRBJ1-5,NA,TGTGCCAGCAGCTTAGCGTCAGGGTTAAATCAGCCCCAGCATTTT,CASSLASGLNQPQHF
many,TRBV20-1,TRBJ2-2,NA,TGCAGTGCTAGAGAGCGGAACACCGGGGAGCTGTTTTTT,CSARERNTGELFF
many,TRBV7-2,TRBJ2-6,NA,TGTGCCAGCAGCTTAGTTCACTCTGGGGCCAACGTCCTGACTTTC,CASSLVHSGANVLTF
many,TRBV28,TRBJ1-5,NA,TGTGCCAGCAGTTTTTCCAAAGGGCGCAATCAGCCCCAGCATTTT,CASSFSKGRNQPQHF
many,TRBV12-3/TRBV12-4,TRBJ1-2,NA,TGTGCCAGCAGGCCAGGTCCTAACTATGGCTACACCTTC,CASRPGPNYGYTF
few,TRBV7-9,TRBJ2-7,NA,TGTGCCAGCAGCTATAATGGAGAGGGATACGAGCAGTACTTC,CASSYNGEGYEQYF
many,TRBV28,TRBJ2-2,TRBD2,TGTGCCAGCAGTTTAAGGACTAGCGCGGACGGGGAGCTGTTTTTT,CASSLRTSADGELFF
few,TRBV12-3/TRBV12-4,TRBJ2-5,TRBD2,TGTGCCAGCAGTCAGCGGGAGAGGGGAGAGACCCAGTACTTC,CASSQRERGETQYF
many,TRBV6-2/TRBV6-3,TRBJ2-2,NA,TGTGCCAGCACCGTGAGACGGGAAGGACTCACCGGGGAGCTGTTTTTT,CASTVRREGLTGELFF
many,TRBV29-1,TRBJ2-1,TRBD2,TGCAGCGTTGATTGGGGCGGGAGTAGGGCTGAGCAGTTCTTC,CSVDWGGSRAEQFF
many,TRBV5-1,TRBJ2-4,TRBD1,TGCGCCAGCAGCCCAAACATCGACAGGGGTGCCAAAAACATTCAGTACTTC,CASSPNIDRGAKNIQYF
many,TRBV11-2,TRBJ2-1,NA,TGTGCCAGCAGCCCGCGAGGGAGGTCCTACAATGAGCAGTTCTTC,CASSPRGRSYNEQFF
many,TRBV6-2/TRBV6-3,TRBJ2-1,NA,TGTGCCAGCAAGCGCTCAAGCTCCTACAATGAGCAGTTCTTC,CASKRSSSYNEQFF
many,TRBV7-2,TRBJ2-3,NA,TGTGCCAGCAGCTCAGCCCGTTTGGGAGATACGCAGTATTTT,CASSSARLGDTQYF